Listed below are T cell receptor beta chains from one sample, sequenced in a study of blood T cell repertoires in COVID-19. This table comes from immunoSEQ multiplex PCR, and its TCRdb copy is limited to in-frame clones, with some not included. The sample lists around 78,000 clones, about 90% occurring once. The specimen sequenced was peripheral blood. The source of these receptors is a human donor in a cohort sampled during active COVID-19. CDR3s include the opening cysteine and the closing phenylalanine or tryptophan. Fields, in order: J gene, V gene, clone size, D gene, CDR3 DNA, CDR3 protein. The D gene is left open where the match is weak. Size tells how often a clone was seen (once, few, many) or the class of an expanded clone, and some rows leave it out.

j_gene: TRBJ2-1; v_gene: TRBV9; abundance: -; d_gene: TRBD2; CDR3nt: TGTGCCAGCAGCGAAGGGACTAGCGGGAGCTCCTACAATGAGCAGTTCTTC; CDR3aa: CASSEGTSGSSYNEQFF
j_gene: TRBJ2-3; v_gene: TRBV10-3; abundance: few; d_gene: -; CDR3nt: TGTGCCATCAGTGAGCCCAGGGTAGATACGCAGTATTTT; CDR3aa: CAISEPRVDTQYF
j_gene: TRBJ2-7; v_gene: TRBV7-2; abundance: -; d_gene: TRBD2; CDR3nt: TGTGCCAGCAGCTCCGGGACTAGCGGGGGTTACGAGCAGTACTTC; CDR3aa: CASSSGTSGGYEQYF
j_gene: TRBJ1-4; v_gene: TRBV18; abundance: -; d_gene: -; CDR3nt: TGTGCCAGCTCACCACCAGGGGTTGAAAAACTGTTTTTT; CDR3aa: CASSPPGVEKLFF
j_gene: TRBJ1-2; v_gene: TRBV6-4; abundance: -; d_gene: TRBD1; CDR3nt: TGTGCCAGCAGTGACACCCCTCAGGGGGCTGGGGGCTACACCTTC; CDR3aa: CASSDTPQGAGGYTF
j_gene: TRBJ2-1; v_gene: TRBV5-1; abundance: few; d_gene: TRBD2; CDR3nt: TGCGCCAGCAGCCCCGTCGGGAGGGGGGACTACAATGAGCAGTTCTTC; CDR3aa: CASSPVGRGDYNEQFF
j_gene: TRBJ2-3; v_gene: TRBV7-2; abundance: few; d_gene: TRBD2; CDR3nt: TGTGCCAGCAGCTTACGGGGGGTCACAGATACGCAGTATTTT; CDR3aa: CASSLRGVTDTQYF
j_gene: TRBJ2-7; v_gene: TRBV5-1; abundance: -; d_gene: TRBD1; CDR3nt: TGCGCCAGCAGAAGGACAGGTCAATCGGGGGAGCAGTACTTC; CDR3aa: CASRRTGQSGEQYF
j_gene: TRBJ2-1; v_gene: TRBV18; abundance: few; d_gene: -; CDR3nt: TGTGCCAGCTCACTCGACACGACAAATCAATATTATGAGCAGTTCTTC; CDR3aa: CASSLDTTNQYYEQFF
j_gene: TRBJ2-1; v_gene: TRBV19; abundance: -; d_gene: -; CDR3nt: TGTGCCAGTAGTACAGGAGGAGAGCAGTTCTTC; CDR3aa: CASSTGGEQFF
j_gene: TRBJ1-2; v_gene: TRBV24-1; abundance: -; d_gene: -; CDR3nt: TGTGCCACCAGTGATGATCAGGGCCTTCTGGGCTACACCTTC; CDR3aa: CATSDDQGLLGYTF
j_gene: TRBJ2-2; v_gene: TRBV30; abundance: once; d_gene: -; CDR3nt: TGTGCCTGGAAAGCAGGGTGGACCGGGGAGCTGTTTTTT; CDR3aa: CAWKAGWTGELFF
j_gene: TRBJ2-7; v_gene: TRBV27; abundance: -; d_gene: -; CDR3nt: TGTGCCAGCAGTTCACTGGGGGGTTCCTACGAGCAGTACTTC; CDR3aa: CASSSLGGSYEQYF
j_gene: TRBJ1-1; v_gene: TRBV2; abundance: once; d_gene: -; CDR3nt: TGTGCCAGCAGTGAAGAGACGGGCGGGACTGAAGCTTTCTTT; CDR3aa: CASSEETGGTEAFF
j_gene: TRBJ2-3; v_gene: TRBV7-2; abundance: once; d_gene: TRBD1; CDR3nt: TGTGCCAGCAGCTTACACAGGGGTACAGATACGCAGTATTTT; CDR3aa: CASSLHRGTDTQYF
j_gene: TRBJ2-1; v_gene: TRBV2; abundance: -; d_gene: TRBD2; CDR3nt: TGTGCCAGCATAAGATCTACTAGCGGGACCACGGAGTTCTTC; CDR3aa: CASIRSTSGTTEFF
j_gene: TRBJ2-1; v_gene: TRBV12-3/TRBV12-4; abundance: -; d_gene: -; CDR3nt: TGTGCCAGCAGTTCACAGGGAGCCAATGAGCAGTTCTTC; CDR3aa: CASSSQGANEQFF
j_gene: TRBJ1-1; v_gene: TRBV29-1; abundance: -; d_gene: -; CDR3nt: TGCAGCGTGGCTACCAGGGAGGACACTGAAGCTTTCTTT; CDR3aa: CSVATREDTEAFF
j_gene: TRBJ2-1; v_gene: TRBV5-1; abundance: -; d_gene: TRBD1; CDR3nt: TGCGCCAGCAGCTCACAGGGGAGCAATGAGCAGTTCTTC; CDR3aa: CASSSQGSNEQFF
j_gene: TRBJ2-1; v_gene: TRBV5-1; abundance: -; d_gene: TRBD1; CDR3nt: TGCGCCACTGCGACAGGGGGGGTAAAGTACAATGAGCAGTTCTTC; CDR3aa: CATATGGVKYNEQFF
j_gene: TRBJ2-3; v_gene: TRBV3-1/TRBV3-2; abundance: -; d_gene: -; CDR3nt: TGTGCCAGCAGCCAAGAAGGGGCTCGCACAGATACGCAGTATTTT; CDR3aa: CASSQEGARTDTQYF
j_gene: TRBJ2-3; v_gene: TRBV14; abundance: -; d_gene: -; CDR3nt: TGTGCCAGCTCCCCCCTCGGCGGGAGCACAGATACGCAGTATTTT; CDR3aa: CASSPLGGSTDTQYF
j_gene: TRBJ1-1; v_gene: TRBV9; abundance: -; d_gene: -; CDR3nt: TGTGCCAGCAGCGCAGGGACAACTACTGAAGCTTTCTTT; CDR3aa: CASSAGTTTEAFF
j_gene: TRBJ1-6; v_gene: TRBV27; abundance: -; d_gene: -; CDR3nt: TGTGCCAGCAGTTTATTTGGACTTTATAATTCACCCCTCCACTTT; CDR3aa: CASSLFGLYNSPLHF
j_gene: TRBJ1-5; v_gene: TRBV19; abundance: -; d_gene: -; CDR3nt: TGTGCCAGTAGTGCCGGGAATCAGCCCCAGCATTTT; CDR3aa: CASSAGNQPQHF
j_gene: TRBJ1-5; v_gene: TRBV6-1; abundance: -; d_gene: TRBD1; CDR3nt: TGTGCCAGCAGTGAACAGGGGGCCGGTCAGCCCCAGCATTTT; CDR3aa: CASSEQGAGQPQHF
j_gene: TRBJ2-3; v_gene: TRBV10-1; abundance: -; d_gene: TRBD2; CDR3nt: TGCGCCACCATACTAGCGGGGGGAATAGATACGCAGTATTTT; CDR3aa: CATILAGGIDTQYF
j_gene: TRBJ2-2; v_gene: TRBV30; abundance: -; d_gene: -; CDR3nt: TGTGCCTGGAGTACCGGGACGAACACCGGGGAGCTGTTTTTT; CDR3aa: CAWSTGTNTGELFF
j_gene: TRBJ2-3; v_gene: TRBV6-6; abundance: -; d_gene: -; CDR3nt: TGTGCCAGCAGTTACGACTCCCAAGGGGCAGATACGCAGTATTTT; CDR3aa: CASSYDSQGADTQYF
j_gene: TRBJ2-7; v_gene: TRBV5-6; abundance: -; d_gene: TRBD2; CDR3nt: TGTGCCAGCAGCTTGCCCCCGCGCGGGAGGGGAACCTACGAGCAGTACTTC; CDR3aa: CASSLPPRGRGTYEQYF
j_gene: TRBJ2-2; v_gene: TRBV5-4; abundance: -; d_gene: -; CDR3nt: TGTGCCAGCAGCTCCACCAGATCAGGAGGGCTTACCGGGGAGCTGTTTTTT; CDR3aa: CASSSTRSGGLTGELFF
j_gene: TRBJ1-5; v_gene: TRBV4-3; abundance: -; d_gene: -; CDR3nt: TGCGCCAGCAGCCAAGATCCCAGGGGCAATCAGCCCCAGCATTTT; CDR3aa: CASSQDPRGNQPQHF
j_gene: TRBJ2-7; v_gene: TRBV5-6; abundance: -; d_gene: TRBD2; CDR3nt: TGTGCCAGCACGACTAGCGGGGGGGCCTTCTACGAGCAGTACTTC; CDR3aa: CASTTSGGAFYEQYF
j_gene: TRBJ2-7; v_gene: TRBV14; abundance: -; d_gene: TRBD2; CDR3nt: TGTGCCAGCAGCCTCTATCCCCGGACTAGCTACGAGCAGTACTTC; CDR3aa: CASSLYPRTSYEQYF
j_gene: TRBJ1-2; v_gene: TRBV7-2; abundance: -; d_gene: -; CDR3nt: TGTGCCAGCAGCCTACCGTGGAGGGTCGGTGGCTACACCTTC; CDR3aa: CASSLPWRVGGYTF
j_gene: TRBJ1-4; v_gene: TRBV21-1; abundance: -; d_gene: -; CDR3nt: TGTGCCAGCAGCAAAGAAAACGTTCCCGGGACAGATAATGAAAAACTGTTTTTT; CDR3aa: CASSKENVPGTDNEKLFF
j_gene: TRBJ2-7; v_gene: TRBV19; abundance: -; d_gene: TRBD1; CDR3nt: TGTGCCAGTAGTAGGGGCAGGGGGCCCTACGAGCAGTACTTC; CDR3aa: CASSRGRGPYEQYF
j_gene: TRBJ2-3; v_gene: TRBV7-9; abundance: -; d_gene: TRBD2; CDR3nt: TGTGCCAGCGGACGGGGGGACACAGATACGCAGTATTTT; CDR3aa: CASGRGDTDTQYF
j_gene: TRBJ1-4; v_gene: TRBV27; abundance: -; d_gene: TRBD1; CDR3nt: TGTGCCAGCAGGAGACAGGGCGACGAAAAACTGTTTTTT; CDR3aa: CASRRQGDEKLFF
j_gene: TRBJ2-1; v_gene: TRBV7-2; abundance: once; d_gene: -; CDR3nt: TGTGCCAGCAGATCAAGGGGGCCCAGCGGGAATGAGCAGTTCTTC; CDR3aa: CASRSRGPSGNEQFF
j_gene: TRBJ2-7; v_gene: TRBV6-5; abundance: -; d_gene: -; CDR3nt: TGTGCCAGCAGTACGGTACTATTTCGTTCCTACGAGCAGTACTTC; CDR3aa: CASSTVLFRSYEQYF
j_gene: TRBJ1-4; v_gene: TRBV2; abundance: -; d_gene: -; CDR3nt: TGTGCCAGCAGTGAACGAGGGTTCGGTGAAAAACTGTTTTTT; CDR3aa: CASSERGFGEKLFF
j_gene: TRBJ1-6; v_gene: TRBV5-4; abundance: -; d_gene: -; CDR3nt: TGTGCCAGCAGCTTGGCGCAGGGCAATAATTCACCCCTCCACTTT; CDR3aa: CASSLAQGNNSPLHF
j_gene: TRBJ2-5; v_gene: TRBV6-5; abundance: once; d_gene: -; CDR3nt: TGTGCCAGCAGTTACGGGGGGTTAGAGACCCAGTACTTC; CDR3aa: CASSYGGLETQYF
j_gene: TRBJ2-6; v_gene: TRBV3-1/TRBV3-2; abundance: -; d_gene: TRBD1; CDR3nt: TGTGCCAGCAGCCCTCGACAGGGGCTCTCTGGGGCCAACGTCCTGACTTTC; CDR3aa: CASSPRQGLSGANVLTF
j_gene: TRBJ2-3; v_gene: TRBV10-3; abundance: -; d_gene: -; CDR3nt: TGTGCCGCACGGGACACTACCACCACAGATACGCAGTATTTT; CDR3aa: CAARDTTTTDTQYF
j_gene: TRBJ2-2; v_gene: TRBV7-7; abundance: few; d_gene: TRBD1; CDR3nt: TGTGCCAGCAGCTTGAGACAGGGGGCAATCGGGGAGCTGTTTTTT; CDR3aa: CASSLRQGAIGELFF
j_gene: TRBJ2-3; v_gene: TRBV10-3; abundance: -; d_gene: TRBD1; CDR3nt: TGTGCCACCCGGACGAGTCAGGGGGACCCTAATACGCAGTATTTT; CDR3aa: CATRTSQGDPNTQYF
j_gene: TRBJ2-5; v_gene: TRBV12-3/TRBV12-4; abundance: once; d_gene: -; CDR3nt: TGTGCCAGCAGGCCGGGGGAAGAGACCCAGTACTTC; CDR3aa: CASRPGEETQYF
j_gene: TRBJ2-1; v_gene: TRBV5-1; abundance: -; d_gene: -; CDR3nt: TGCGCCAGCAGCTTGGGCGGAGGGGACAATGAGCAGTTCTTC; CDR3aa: CASSLGGGDNEQFF
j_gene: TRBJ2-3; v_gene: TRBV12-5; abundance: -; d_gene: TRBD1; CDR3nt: TGTGCTAGTGGTTGGGGACAGGGTCGGGATACGCAGTATTTT; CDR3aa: CASGWGQGRDTQYF
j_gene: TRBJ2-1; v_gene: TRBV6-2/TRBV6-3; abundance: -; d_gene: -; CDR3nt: TGTGCCAGCAGTTACGGGCAGACCCCCAATGAGCAGTTCTTC; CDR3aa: CASSYGQTPNEQFF
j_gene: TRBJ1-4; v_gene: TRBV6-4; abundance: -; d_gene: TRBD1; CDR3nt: TGTGCCAGCCGCATACCGGGACAGGGGGATGGGGACAATGAAAAACTGTTTTTT; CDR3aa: CASRIPGQGDGDNEKLFF
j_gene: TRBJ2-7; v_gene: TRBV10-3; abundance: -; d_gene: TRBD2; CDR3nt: TGTGCCATCAGTGAGTCGGCGGGAGAGGTCTACGAGCAGTACTTC; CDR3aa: CAISESAGEVYEQYF